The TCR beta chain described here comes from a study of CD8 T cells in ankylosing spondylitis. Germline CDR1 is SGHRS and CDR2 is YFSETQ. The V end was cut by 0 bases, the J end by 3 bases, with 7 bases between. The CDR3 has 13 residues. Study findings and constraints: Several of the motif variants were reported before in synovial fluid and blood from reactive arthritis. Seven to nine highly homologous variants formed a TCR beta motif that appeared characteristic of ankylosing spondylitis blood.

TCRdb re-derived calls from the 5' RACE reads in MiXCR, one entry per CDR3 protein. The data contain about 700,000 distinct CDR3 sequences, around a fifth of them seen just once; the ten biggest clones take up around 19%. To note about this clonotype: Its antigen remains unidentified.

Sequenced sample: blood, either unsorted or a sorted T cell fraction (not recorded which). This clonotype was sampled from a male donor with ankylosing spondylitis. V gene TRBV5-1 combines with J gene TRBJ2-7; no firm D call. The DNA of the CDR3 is TGCGCCAGCAGCTTGGGTCTTTACTACGAGCAGTACTTC. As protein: CASSLGLYYEQYF.